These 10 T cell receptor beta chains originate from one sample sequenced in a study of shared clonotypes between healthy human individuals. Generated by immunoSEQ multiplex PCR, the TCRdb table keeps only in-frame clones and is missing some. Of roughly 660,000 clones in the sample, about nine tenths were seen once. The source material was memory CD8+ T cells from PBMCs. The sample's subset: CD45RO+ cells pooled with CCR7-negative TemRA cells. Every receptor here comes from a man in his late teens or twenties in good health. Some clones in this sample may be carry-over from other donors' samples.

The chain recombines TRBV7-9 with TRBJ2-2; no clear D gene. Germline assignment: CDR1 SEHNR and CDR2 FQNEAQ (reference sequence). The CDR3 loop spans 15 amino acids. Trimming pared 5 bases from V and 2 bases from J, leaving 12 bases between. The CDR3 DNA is TGTGCCAGCAGCCCCATCTACAGAAACACCGGGGAGCTGTTTTTT. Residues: CASSPIYRNTGELFF.

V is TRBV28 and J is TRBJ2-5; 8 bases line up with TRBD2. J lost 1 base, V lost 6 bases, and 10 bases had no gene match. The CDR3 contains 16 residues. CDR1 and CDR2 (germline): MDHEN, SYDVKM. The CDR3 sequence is CASSPGTSDPQETQYF. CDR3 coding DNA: TGTGCCAGCAGCCCCGGGACTAGTGACCCCCAAGAGACCCAGTACTTC. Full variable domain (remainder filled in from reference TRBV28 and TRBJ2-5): DVKVTQSSRYLVKRTGEKVFLECVQDMDHENMFWYRQDPGLGLRLIYFSYDVKMKEKGDIPEGYSVSREKKERFSLILESASTNQTSMYLCASSPGTSDPQETQYFGPGTRLLVL.

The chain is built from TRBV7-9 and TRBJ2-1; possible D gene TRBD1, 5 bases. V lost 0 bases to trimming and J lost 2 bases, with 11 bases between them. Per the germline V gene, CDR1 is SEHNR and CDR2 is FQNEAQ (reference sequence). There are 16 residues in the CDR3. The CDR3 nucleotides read TGTGCCAGCAGCTTAGCGCGGACACAACCCTACAATGAGCAGTTCTTC. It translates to CASSLARTQPYNEQFF. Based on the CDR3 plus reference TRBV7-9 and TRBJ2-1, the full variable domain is DTGVSQNPRHKITKRGQNVTFRCDPISEHNRLYWYRQTLGQGPEFLTYFQNEAQLEKSRLLSDRFSAERPKGSFSTLEIQRTEQGDSAMYLCASSLARTQPYNEQFFGPGTRLTVL.

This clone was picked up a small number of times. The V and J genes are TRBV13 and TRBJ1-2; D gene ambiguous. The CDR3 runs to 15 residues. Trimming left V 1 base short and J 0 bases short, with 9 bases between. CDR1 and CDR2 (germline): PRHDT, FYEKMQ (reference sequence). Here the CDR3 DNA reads TGTGCCAGCAGCTTAGAAGACCGAACTAACTATGGCTACACCTTC. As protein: CASSLEDRTNYGYTF.

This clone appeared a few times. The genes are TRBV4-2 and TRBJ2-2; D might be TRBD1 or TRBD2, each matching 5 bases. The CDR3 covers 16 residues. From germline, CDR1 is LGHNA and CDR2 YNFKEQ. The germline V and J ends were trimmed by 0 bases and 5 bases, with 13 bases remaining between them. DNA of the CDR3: TGTGCCAGCAGCCAAGATCCCGGGGCTGGGACCGGGGAGCTGTTTTTT. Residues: CASSQDPGAGTGELFF.

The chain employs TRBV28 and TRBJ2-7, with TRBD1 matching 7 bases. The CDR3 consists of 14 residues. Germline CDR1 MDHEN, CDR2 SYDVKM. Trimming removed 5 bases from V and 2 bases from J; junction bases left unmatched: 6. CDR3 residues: CASSQGQLPYEQYF. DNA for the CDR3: TGTGCCAGCAGTCAGGGACAGTTGCCCTACGAGCAGTACTTC.

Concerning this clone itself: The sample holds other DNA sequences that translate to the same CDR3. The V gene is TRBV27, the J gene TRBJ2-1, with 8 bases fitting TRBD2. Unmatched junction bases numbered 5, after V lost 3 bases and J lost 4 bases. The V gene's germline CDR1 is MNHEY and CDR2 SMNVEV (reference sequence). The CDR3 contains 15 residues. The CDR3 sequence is CASSFGLAGYNEQFF. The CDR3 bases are TGTGCCAGCAGTTTTGGCCTAGCGGGTTACAATGAGCAGTTCTTC.

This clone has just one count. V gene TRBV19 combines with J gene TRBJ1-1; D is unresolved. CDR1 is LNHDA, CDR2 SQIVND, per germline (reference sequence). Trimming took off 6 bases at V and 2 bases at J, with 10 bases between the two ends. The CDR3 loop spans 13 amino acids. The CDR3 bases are TGTGCCAGTAGCTCCCACCCCAACACTGAAGCTTTCTTT. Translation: CASSSHPNTEAFF. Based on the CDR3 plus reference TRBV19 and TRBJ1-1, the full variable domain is DGGITQSPKYLFRKEGQNVTLSCEQNLNHDAMYWYRQDPGQGLRLIYYSQIVNDFQKGDIAEGYSVSREKKESFPLTVTSAQKNPTAFYLCASSSHPNTEAFFGQGTRLTVV.

Here the CDR3 reads CASSLNRGPSETQYF. The CDR3, as DNA: TGTGCCAGCAGCTTAAACAGGGGGCCGTCAGAGACCCAGTACTTC. The rearrangement links TRBV7-8 to TRBJ2-5, with 9 bases lining up with TRBD1. This CDR3 region has 15 residues. The V gene's germline CDR1 is SGHVS and CDR2 FQNEAQ. Losses at the gene ends were 2 bases for V and 4 bases for J; bases not matched to a gene: 5.

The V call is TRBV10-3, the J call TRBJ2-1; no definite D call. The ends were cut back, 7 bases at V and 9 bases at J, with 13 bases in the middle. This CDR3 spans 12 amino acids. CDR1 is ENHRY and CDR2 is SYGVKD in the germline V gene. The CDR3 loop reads CAITANQLEQFF. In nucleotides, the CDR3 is TGTGCCATCACGGCCAACCAGCTTGAGCAGTTCTTC.